This is a list of T cell receptor beta chains from one sample in a study of blood T cells in healthy people across ages. TCRdb reprocessed the 5' RACE reads via MiXCR and lists one record per CDR3 protein. The sample lists about 780,000 distinct CDR3 sequences; about half were seen once. Material for sequencing was blood. The receptors were gathered from an elderly man in good health. CDR3s include the opening cysteine and the closing phenylalanine or tryptophan. D genes are given only for firm matches. Rows may omit the clone size; those that give it use once, few, many or a size class.

size | J | D | V | DNA | CDR3
few | TRBJ2-3 | . | TRBV3-1 | TGTGCCAGCAGCCAAGGAGGGGGTAGCACAGATACGCAGTATTTT | CASSQGGGSTDTQYF
. | TRBJ2-7 | . | TRBV29-1 | TGCAGCGTTCGTGGACAGCCCGACTACGAGCAGTACTTC | CSVRGQPDYEQYF
. | TRBJ2-1 | . | TRBV7-3 | TGTGCCAGCAGCCCCTCGACTAGAACCTCTTACAATGAGCAGTTCTTC | CASSPSTRTSYNEQFF
few | TRBJ2-7 | . | TRBV5-1 | TGCGCCAGCAGCTTGGCCAGGCAGGAGCCCCCCTACGAGCAGTACTTC | CASSLARQEPPYEQYF
once | TRBJ1-3 | . | TRBV7-2 | TGTGCCAGCAGCTTTCTCGGTTCCGAAACCATATATTTT | CASSFLGSETIYF
. | TRBJ2-5 | . | TRBV6-6 | TGTGCCAGCAGTTACCAGGACCCACCTACCCACAATGAGCAGTACTTC | CASSYQDPPTHNEQYF
many | TRBJ2-7 | . | TRBV7-8 | TGTGCCAGCAGCCCCTACAGGAATAACTACGAGCAGTACTTC | CASSPYRNNYEQYF
few | TRBJ1-1 | . | TRBV11-2 | TGTGCCAGCAGCTTAGAAGGCGGCAGGAACTTGAACACTGAAGCTTTCTTT | CASSLEGGRNLNTEAFF
. | TRBJ2-4 | TRBD2 | TRBV20-1 | TGCAGTGCTAGAGTACTAGCGGGGGGCAAGCAGTACTTC | CSARVLAGGKQYF
. | TRBJ1-6 | TRBD1 | TRBV20-1 | TGCAGTGCTAGAGGGACAGGGGATAATTCACCCCTCCACTTT | CSARGTGDNSPLHF
. | TRBJ2-7 | . | TRBV2 | TGTGCCAGCACGAAAAGTTTAGGGGGACCCCTCTCCTACGAGCAGTACTTC | CASTKSLGGPLSYEQYF
. | TRBJ2-1 | TRBD2 | TRBV7-2 | TGTGCCAGCAGCTTAGATAGCGGGAGCGGCAATGAGCAGTTCTTC | CASSLDSGSGNEQFF
. | TRBJ2-7 | . | TRBV5-8 | TGTGCCAGCAGCCACGAACAAGGCTACGAGCAGTACTTC | CASSHEQGYEQYF
. | TRBJ1-2 | . | TRBV20-1 | TGCAGTGCCTGGGTCCCAGACAACTATGGCTACACCTTC | CSAWVPDNYGYTF
. | TRBJ1-5 | . | TRBV20-1 | TGCAGTGCCCAGGGACCGATCAATCAGCCCCAGCATTTT | CSAQGPINQPQHF
few | TRBJ2-7 | . | TRBV20-1 | TGCAGTGCTAGAGATCTAAGAGGGCTCTCCTACGAGCAGTACTTC | CSARDLRGLSYEQYF
many | TRBJ2-1 | TRBD1 | TRBV29-1 | TGCAGCGTTGAAGAGCCCGGACAGGTTTTCGATGAGCAGTTCTTC | CSVEEPGQVFDEQFF
. | TRBJ2-5 | . | TRBV6-6 | TGTGCCAGCAGTTACCCCGGGACGCGGGAGACCCAGTACTTC | CASSYPGTRETQYF
. | TRBJ1-1 | TRBD1 | TRBV20-1 | TGCAGTGCAACTCAGGGGGCACTTGGAGCTTTCTTT | CSATQGALGAFF
. | TRBJ2-1 | . | TRBV7-9 | TGTGCCAGCAGCTTTGGTGGAGGGATAGGAGAGACCCAGTTCTTC | CASSFGGGIGETQFF
. | TRBJ1-1 | . | TRBV11-2 | TGTGCCAGCAGCTTCGGGATCGGGCAGAACCCTGAAGCTTTCTTT | CASSFGIGQNPEAFF
. | TRBJ2-7 | TRBD1 | TRBV5-1 | TGCGCCAGCAGCGAGGGACAGGGTGCCTTTTACGAGCAGTACTTC | CASSEGQGAFYEQYF
few | TRBJ2-7 | TRBD2 | TRBV29-1 | TGCAGCGTTGCCCTAGGCGGCACTAGCGGGACCTACGAGCAGTACTTC | CSVALGGTSGTYEQYF
few | TRBJ2-6 | TRBD2 | TRBV6-2/TRBV6-3 | TGTGCCAGCAGCCCTGGACTAGCGGGAGGTGGGGCCAACGTCCTGACTTTC | CASSPGLAGGGANVLTF
. | TRBJ2-5 | . | TRBV9 | TGTGCCAGCAGTGGGGCGATGGGGTACCAAGAGACCCAGTACTTC | CASSGAMGYQETQYF
. | TRBJ1-2 | . | TRBV20-1 | TGCAGTGCCAGAACAACACACGGGGGGCAGGGGGGCTACACCTTC | CSARTTHGGQGGYTF
. | TRBJ2-5 | TRBD2 | TRBV20-1 | TGCAGTGCTAGAGATCCCTTCACTAGCGGAACACAAGAGACCCAGTACTTC | CSARDPFTSGTQETQYF
once | TRBJ1-2 | . | TRBV6-6 | TGTGCCAGCAGTTACCCGGATGATGGCTACACCTTC | CASSYPDDGYTF
once | TRBJ2-7 | . | TRBV21-1 | TGTGCCAACTTGGGGGGGCCATCCTACGAGCAGTACTTC | CANLGGPSYEQYF
. | TRBJ1-2 | TRBD1 | TRBV20-1 | TGCAGTGCTGCGGACAGGGGTGGCTATGGCTACACCTTC | CSAADRGGYGYTF
few | TRBJ2-5 | . | TRBV14 | TGTGCCAGCAGCCCAGACTTGGGGTGGCAAGAGACCCAGTACTTC | CASSPDLGWQETQYF
. | TRBJ2-2 | . | TRBV9 | TGTGCCAGCAGCGCCTGGACAGATAACACCGGGGAGCTGTTTTTT | CASSAWTDNTGELFF
many | TRBJ2-5 | TRBD2 | TRBV20-1 | TGCAGTGCTACCACGGGACTAGCGGGAGGTCGGTACTTC | CSATTGLAGGRYF
. | TRBJ1-1 | . | TRBV12-3/TRBV12-4 | TGTGCCAGCAGTCCCGGTCAGGCGGCTGAAGCTTTCTTT | CASSPGQAAEAFF
few | TRBJ2-7 | . | TRBV18 | TGTGCCAGCTCACCCGGCCAGTTGTACGAGCAGTACTTC | CASSPGQLYEQYF
. | TRBJ2-3 | . | TRBV14 | TGTGCCAGCAGCCAAGATCTTGGAGCCACAGATACGCAGTATTTT | CASSQDLGATDTQYF
. | TRBJ2-1 | . | TRBV28 | TGTGCCAGCAGTCCCCCGGCGGGACGGTACAATGAGCAGTTCTTC | CASSPPAGRYNEQFF
. | TRBJ2-7 | TRBD2 | TRBV10-3 | TGTGCCATCGCAGGCGGGGGGGGCTACGAGCAGTACTTC | CAIAGGGGYEQYF
. | TRBJ1-4 | TRBD1 | TRBV20-1 | TGCAGTGCCCAATACAGGGGGGAAACTAATGAAAAACTGTTTTTT | CSAQYRGETNEKLFF
. | TRBJ2-5 | TRBD2 | TRBV4-2 | TGTGCCAGCAGCCAAGAGGGACTAGCGGGAGTGGTGCGCCAAGAGACCCAGTACTTC | CASSQEGLAGVVRQETQYF
few | TRBJ2-6 | . | TRBV24-1 | TGTGCCACCAGTGTTGGCGGGACGGGGGCCAACGTCCTGACTTTC | CATSVGGTGANVLTF
few | TRBJ1-5 | . | TRBV29-1 | TGCAGCGTTGAAGTGGGGGGCAGGGGACAGCCCCAGCATTTT | CSVEVGGRGQPQHF
. | TRBJ2-7 | TRBD1 | TRBV6-2/TRBV6-3 | TGTGCCAGCAGTTACCGGGACAGCTCGTGGGCCTACGAGCAGTACTTC | CASSYRDSSWAYEQYF
. | TRBJ2-5 | . | TRBV5-6 | TGTGCCAGCAGCTCTCCCGGATGGGAGGAGACCCAGTACTTC | CASSSPGWEETQYF
. | TRBJ2-7 | . | TRBV5-1 | TGCGCCAGCAGTCGGAGGACAGGGCGGGGGGAGATCGTCTACGAGCAGTACTTC | CASSRRTGRGEIVYEQYF
. | TRBJ1-1 | . | TRBV5-1 | TGCGCCAGCAGCTTGGAGTCAAACACTGAAGCTTTCTTT | CASSLESNTEAFF
once | TRBJ2-7 | TRBD1 | TRBV28 | TGTGCCAGCAGTCCACCGACAGGGCTCTACGAGCAGTACTTC | CASSPPTGLYEQYF
. | TRBJ1-5 | . | TRBV29-1 | TGCAGCGTTAGCCCGGGGGGTCGGAATCAGCCCCAGCATTTT | CSVSPGGRNQPQHF
. | TRBJ1-2 | . | TRBV11-3 | TGTGCCAGCAGCCCGGGGTGGTCAGGAACTGATCTACCCTATGGCTACACCTTC | CASSPGWSGTDLPYGYTF
many | TRBJ2-1 | TRBD1 | TRBV28 | TGTGCCAGCAGCTCCCGGGACAGGGTTGAGGAGCAGTTCTTC | CASSSRDRVEEQFF
. | TRBJ2-7 | TRBD1 | TRBV7-3 | TGTGCCAGCAGCGCCGGGACAGTCCCCGACGAGCAGTACTTC | CASSAGTVPDEQYF
few | TRBJ1-1 | . | TRBV29-1 | TGCAGCGTTGAAGAAGGCGGGAACACTGAAGCTTTCTTT | CSVEEGGNTEAFF
. | TRBJ2-7 | TRBD1 | TRBV6-2/TRBV6-3 | TGTGCCAGCAGTTACTGGGGACAGGACCTCTACGAGCAGTACTTC | CASSYWGQDLYEQYF
few | TRBJ1-4 | TRBD1 | TRBV15 | TGTGCCACCAGTTTAGGGTACAGGGGGGAAGAAAAACTGTTTTTT | CATSLGYRGEEKLFF
many | TRBJ2-3 | . | TRBV7-9 | TGTGCCAGCAGCTTCGGGGGTAACACAGATACGCAGTATTTT | CASSFGGNTDTQYF
. | TRBJ2-1 | TRBD2 | TRBV10-3 | TGTGCCATCAGTGAGAATCTGGAGCGGGAGGGCCCTTTCCCCTACAATGAGCAGTTCTTC | CAISENLEREGPFPYNEQFF
few | TRBJ2-5 | . | TRBV20-1 | TGCAGTGCTCCTCCGGGACTGCCGAAGGAGACCCAGTACTTC | CSAPPGLPKETQYF
. | TRBJ2-1 | TRBD2 | TRBV20-1 | TGCAGTGCTCCAAATGAGGGACTAGCGATAGTAGGCGAGCAGTTCTTC | CSAPNEGLAIVGEQFF